The present entry profiles one TCR beta chain with its context. Its antigen is as yet unknown. This sample is part of a study of type 1 and type 2 diabetes patients. Study context: Donors were type 1 diabetes, type 2 diabetes, or nondiabetic controls.

The ends were cut back, 12 bases at V and 4 bases at J, with 16 bases in the middle. From germline, CDR1 is KGHDR and CDR2 SFDVKD. This CDR3 is built from 13 residues. Genomic DNA was the PCR template. Multiplex PCR with 30 forward and 13 reverse primers amplified the TCR beta CDR3. TCRdb re-derived calls from the multiplex PCR reads in MiXCR, one entry per CDR3 protein. The sample shows 250,000 or so distinct CDR3 sequences, around 47% of them seen only once. General study results and limits: Type 2 diabetes repertoires were more diverse than type 1 diabetes repertoires. Highly-expanded CD4+ clones were few in type 2 diabetes, median one, approximately 3.9% of reads. With limited T2D and control samples, some T1D-only expanded clones may not be T1D-specific.

This sequence originates from a man in his late teens or twenties with type 2 diabetes. What was sequenced was peripheral blood mononuclear cells (PBMCs). The V call is TRBV24-1, the J call TRBJ2-3; possibly TRBD2 for D (6 bases). In nucleotides, the CDR3 is TGTGCCTCTTCGGGAGCGTGGTCAGATACGCAGTATTTT. Protein product: CASSGAWSDTQYF.